This T cell receptor (beta chain) appears in the sequencing data of a study of T-cell reconstitution after alpha-beta-depleted transplantation in children. Unique molecular identifiers were incorporated when the TCRbeta library was constructed. From the PCR reads, TCRdb called clonotypes with MiXCR, one entry per CDR3 protein. The sample carries about 300,000 distinct CDR3 sequences, about 9.4% recorded once. In the case of this clonotype: Its antigen is as yet unknown. This clone may be a read error of a much larger clone one base away.

Study observations and caveats: Where alpha-beta T cells came from about two months after transplant was reportedly several hundred expanded graft clones.

Germline V gene lookup returns CDR1 MDHEN and CDR2 SYDVKM. The CDR3 sequence is 16 residues long. The trim removed 0 bases at V and 4 bases at J, leaving 3 bases unmatched. The clonotype was recovered from a boy under two years old with acute myeloid leukemia, due to receive a stem cell transplant. V gene TRBV28 combines with J gene TRBJ2-2, with TRBD1 matching 9 bases. The sequenced sample was PBMCs, obtained before TCRalphabeta/CD19-depleted stem cell transplant. The CDR3 is CASSLWTGGTTGELFF. The CDR3 DNA follows: TGTGCCAGCAGTTTATGGACAGGGGGGACCACCGGGGAGCTGTTTTTT.